One and the same sample provided the 32 T cell receptor beta chains below, sequenced in a study of T-cell reconstitution after alpha-beta-depleted transplantation in children. Preparation of the TCRbeta library involved a method that used unique molecular identifiers. TCRdb re-called the PCR reads with MiXCR, one entry per CDR3 protein. This sample has about 640,000 distinct CDR3 sequences, with around a sixth found just once. This sample comprised PBMCs from the stem cell graft donor, obtained from the stem cell graft. These receptors were obtained from a human donor who donated a stem cell graft to a child with acute myeloid leukemia.

This clonotype came up a few times. V gene TRBV5-6 combines with J gene TRBJ2-2; D is unresolved. The CDR3 spans 13 residues. Germline loops: CDR1 SGHDT, CDR2 YYEEEE. Trimming cost V 4 bases and J 4 bases, with 8 bases left between them. In nucleotides, the CDR3 is TGTGCCAGCAGCGTGTGGTCCACCGGGGAGCTGTTTTTT. Amino acid sequence: CASSVWSTGELFF.

This clonotype was counted many times. The CDR3 sequence: CASSHSGPYDDTQYF. The CDR3, as DNA: TGTGCCAGCAGCCATAGCGGACCCTACGACGATACGCAGTATTTT. The genes are TRBV7-3 and TRBJ2-3; D may be TRBD2 (6 bases). Germline CDR1 is SGHTA and CDR2 is FQGTGA. Trimming removed 5 bases from V and 6 bases from J, with 18 bases in between. This CDR3 has 15 residues.

The CDR3 protein is CASSLEGVGVENIQYF. CDR3 nucleotide sequence: TGTGCCAGCAGCTTGGAGGGGGTAGGGGTAGAAAACATTCAGTACTTC. The chain recombines TRBV7-2 with TRBJ2-4, with D perhaps TRBD1 or TRBD2 (6 bases each). CDR3 length: 16 residues. The germline V gene has CDR1 SGHTA and CDR2 FQGNSA. Trimming removed 3 bases at V and 5 bases at J, with 17 bases between.

V is TRBV28 and J is TRBJ1-2; D possibly corresponds to TRBD1 (5 bases). CDR3 size: 13 residues. Trimming stripped 6 bases from V and 4 bases from J, with 12 bases between. Germline-derived CDR1 and CDR2 are MDHEN and SYDVKM. CDR3 sequence: CASSRRDVYGYTF. The CDR3, as DNA: TGTGCCAGCAGCCGCCGGGACGTCTATGGCTACACCTTC.

The chain employs TRBV4-1 and TRBJ2-6, with 7 bases that match TRBD1. The CDR3 is made up of 19 amino acids. In germline, CDR1 is MGHRA, CDR2 YSYEKL. Germline trimming cut 1 base from V and 3 bases from J; bases unmatched to any gene: 12. In DNA, the CDR3 is TGCGCCAGCAGCCAAGTTCTGACAGGGAAATTCCTTGGGGCCAACGTCCTGACTTTC. This encodes CASSQVLTGKFLGANVLTF.

This rearrangement joins TRBV7-9 to TRBJ2-7; 7 nucleotides align to TRBD1. From germline, CDR1 is SEHNR and CDR2 FQNEAQ (reference sequence). This CDR3 has 16 amino acids. Trimming removed 2 bases from V and 3 bases from J; junction bases left unmatched: 10. The CDR3 reads CASSLTSTGNLYEQYV. The DNA of the CDR3 is TGTGCCAGCAGCTTAACGTCGACAGGGAACCTCTACGAGCAGTACGTC.

The rearrangement joins TRBV5-1 to TRBJ2-7; 7 bases are a match to TRBD2. CDR3 length: 13 amino acids. V was pared by 0 bases and J by 5 bases, with 2 bases of the junction left unmatched. From germline, CDR1 is SGHRS and CDR2 YFSETQ. The CDR3 DNA reads as TGCGCCAGCAGCTTGGAAGCGGGGAACGAGCAGTACGTC. Protein: CASSLEAGNEQYV.

The genes are TRBV5-1 and TRBJ1-1, with a weak D call TRBD1 (5 bases). The ends were cut back, 4 bases at V and 1 base at J, with 14 bases in the middle. CDR1 is SGHRS, CDR2 YFSETQ, per germline. The CDR3 runs to 15 residues. The CDR3 DNA reads as TGCGCCAGCAGCGCGGCGCGGGGCACGAACACTGAAGCTTTCTTT. Protein product: CASSAARGTNTEAFF.

Only a few counts were recorded for this clonotype. This chain joins TRBV6-1 and TRBJ1-3; no reliable D call. Germline V gives CDR1 MNHNS, CDR2 SASEGT. The CDR3 extends over 14 amino acids. V lost 6 bases and J lost 0, with 9 bases in between. The CDR3 region is CASRVYGSGNTIYF. The CDR3 nucleotides read TGTGCCAGCAGGGTCTACGGCTCTGGAAACACCATATATTTT.

This clonotype was seen a handful of times. The chain combines TRBV7-8 with TRBJ1-5, with 7 bases that match TRBD1. CDR3 length: 14 residues. The J segment lost 3 bases and the V segment lost 4 bases, leaving 3 bases of the junction unmatched. Germline CDR1 and CDR2: SGHVS and FQNEAQ. CDR3 sequence: CASSSRGFNQPQHF. The DNA for the CDR3 is TGTGCCAGCAGCTCCAGGGGGTTCAATCAGCCCCAGCATTTT. Looking up the rest from reference TRBV7-8 and TRBJ1-5 gives the full variable domain: GAGVSQSPRYKVAKRGQDVALRCDPISGHVSLFWYQQALGQGPEFLTYFQNEAQLDKSGLPSDRFFAERPEGSVSTLKIQRTQQEDSAVYLCASSSRGFNQPQHFGDGTRLSIL.

The chain is built from TRBV20-1 and TRBJ2-2; the match to TRBD1 covers 8 bases. V gave up 0 bases and J gave up 4 bases; unmatched junction bases: 4. CDR1 DFQATT and CDR2 SNEGSKA come from the germline V gene (reference sequence). This CDR3 region has 15 residues. The CDR3 here is CSARDQGAGTGELFF. In DNA, the CDR3 is TGCAGTGCTAGAGATCAGGGGGCGGGCACCGGGGAGCTGTTTTTT.

Of note for this clonotype: A much larger clone is a single base away; this may be a read error. The gene calls are TRBV12-3 or TRBV12-4 and TRBJ1-2, with D tentatively TRBD1 (6 bases). This CDR3 comprises 15 residues. In DNA form, the CDR3 reads TGTGCCCGCAGTTTAAGGTCGGACAGCCTCTATGGCTACACCTTC. Protein: CARSLRSDSLYGYTF.

The table lists this clonotype with a few counts. At one boundary the junction diverges from the germline segment, which might be a read error. The genes are TRBV20-1 and TRBJ1-1, with 10 nucleotides matching TRBD1. This CDR3 region has 19 residues. Germline V gene data show CDR1 as DFQATT and CDR2 as SNEGSKA (reference sequence). The CDR3 DNA reads TGCTGTGCTAGAGATTCTACCGGGTCTACGGGACAGGGGTATACTGAAGCTTTCTTT. This sequence encodes CCARDSTGSTGQGYTEAFF.

This clonotype was seen a few times. V gene TRBV5-1 combines with J gene TRBJ2-3, with a possible D match to TRBD1 (6 bases). The germline V gene encodes CDR1 SGHRS and CDR2 YFSETQ. The CDR3 length is 17 residues. Trimming pared 0 bases from V and 0 bases from J, leaving 14 bases between. The CDR3 bases are TGCGCCAGCAGCTTGGGCCCCGGACAGCGTAGCACAGATACGCAGTATTTT. The encoded protein is CASSLGPGQRSTDTQYF.

This clonotype was detected many times. The V and J genes are TRBV7-8 and TRBJ2-1; weak D call: TRBD1 (5 bases). From germline, CDR1 is SGHVS and CDR2 FQNEAQ. The CDR3 has 13 amino acids. Trimming removed 3 bases from V and 7 bases from J, with 10 bases in between. The CDR3 sequence is CASSLKGQNEQFF. The CDR3 bases are TGTGCCAGCAGCTTGAAGGGGCAGAATGAGCAGTTCTTC.

In its sample, this clonotype was seen many times. The genes are TRBV20-1 and TRBJ2-7; 9 nucleotides align to TRBD1. Germline lookup yields CDR1 DFQATT and CDR2 SNEGSKA (reference sequence). V was pared by 5 bases and J by 1 base, with 12 bases of the junction left unmatched. CDR3 length: 16 residues. CDR3 amino acids: CSALPLGQGSSYEQYF. The CDR3 region has the DNA TGCAGTGCTCTCCCACTTGGACAGGGGTCATCCTACGAGCAGTACTTC.

This clonotype has a count of ten or more. This sequence joins TRBV6-5 and TRBJ2-1; 7 nucleotides agree with TRBD2. V lost 0 bases to trimming and J lost 7 bases; unmatched junction nucleotides: 3. CDR1 is MNHEY and CDR2 is SVGAGI in the germline V gene. CDR3 length: 14 amino acids. The CDR3 DNA follows: TGTGCCAGCAGTTACTCGGACGGGGGGAATGAGCAGTTCTTC. Its protein product is CASSYSDGGNEQFF.

Many counts were recorded for this clonotype. V gene TRBV5-1 combines with J gene TRBJ2-7, with TRBD1 identical over 7 bases. J lost 2 bases, V lost 0 bases, and 5 bases had no gene match. This CDR3 has 15 amino acids. The germline V gene encodes CDR1 SGHRS and CDR2 YFSETQ. CDR3 bases: TGCGCCAGCAGCTTGGAGACAGGGCGGACCTACGAGCAGTACGTC. Translating it yields CASSLETGRTYEQYV.

This clonotype was observed many times. The chain is built from TRBV7-2 and TRBJ1-1; no firm D call. Between the trimmed V and J ends, which lost 1 base and 1 base, there was a span of 7 bases. The CDR3 has 14 amino acids. CDR1 SGHTA and CDR2 FQGNSA come from the germline V gene. The CDR3 nucleotides read TGTGCCAGCAGCTTAGAAGAGGGGAACACTGAAGCTTTCTTT. Its protein is CASSLEEGNTEAFF.

The chain joins TRBV4-1 to TRBJ2-1; either TRBD1 or TRBD2 may supply D (5 bases each). CDR1 and CDR2 (germline): MGHRA, YSYEKL. CDR3 length: 14 residues. Trimming took 3 bases from V and 2 from J, leaving 8 bases between them. CDR3 sequence (DNA): TGCGCCAGCAGCCACCCGGGGCCCTACAATGAGCAGTTCTTC. Amino acids: CASSHPGPYNEQFF.

Ten or more counts support this clonotype. The CDR3 loop is CASRGVAYEQYF. The CDR3 DNA sequence: TGTGCCAGCAGGGGGGTGGCCTACGAGCAGTACTTC. The chain combines TRBV25-1 with TRBJ2-7; tentatively, D is TRBD1 or TRBD2 (5 bases each). This CDR3 has 12 residues. The V and J ends lost 6 bases and 2 bases respectively, with 8 bases between them. The germline V gene encodes CDR1 MGHDK and CDR2 SYGVNS.

This clonotype was detected once. This sequence may be a read error, since a much larger clone differs from it by one base. V is TRBV12-3 or TRBV12-4 and J is TRBJ2-2; TRBD1 might be the D (6 bases). This CDR3 contains 14 residues. DNA for the CDR3: TGTGCCAGCAGCAGGGGCGGTAACACCGGGGACCTGTTTTTT. Translated: CASSRGGNTGDLFF.

In this sample, this clonotype turned up a few times. The rearrangement links TRBV7-9 to TRBJ2-1; the match to TRBD2 covers 7 bases. CDR3 length equals 15 residues. Germline CDR1 SEHNR, CDR2 FQNEAQ (reference sequence). V dropped 5 bases and J dropped 6; count of bases not matched to a gene: 10. This chain's CDR3 is CASSPFGGGGNEQFF. The CDR3 DNA follows: TGTGCCAGCAGCCCCTTTGGGGGGGGAGGCAATGAGCAGTTCTTC.

Many counts were recorded for this clonotype. The V and J genes are TRBV20-1 and TRBJ1-1; D is uncertain. Germline V gives CDR1 DFQATT, CDR2 SNEGSKA (reference sequence). This CDR3 spans 13 amino acids. Trimming removed 3 bases from V and 1 base from J, with 9 bases in between. CDR3 sequence (DNA): TGCAGTGCTAGTAACAGACCGAACACTGAAGCTTTCTTT. As protein: CSASNRPNTEAFF.

This chain uses TRBV5-1 with TRBJ2-2; 8 positions agree with TRBD1. The germline CDR1 and CDR2 sequences are SGHRS and YFSETQ. The CDR3 loop spans 16 amino acids. J lost 1 base, V lost 4 bases, and 6 bases had no gene match. The CDR3 region has the DNA TGCGCCAGCAGCACCCGACAGGGGCAGAACACCGGGGAGCTGTTTTTT. Translation: CASSTRQGQNTGELFF.

This clonotype has more than one count but fewer than ten. The genes are TRBV20-1 and TRBJ2-2, with 9 bases identical to TRBD2. Germline lookup yields CDR1 DFQATT and CDR2 SNEGSKA (reference sequence). Trimming removed 4 bases from V and 6 bases from J; junction bases left unmatched: 15. CDR3 size: 17 residues. In DNA form, the CDR3 reads TGCAGTGCTAAAAGTATTGCGGGGGGGCCCTCCTCCGGGGAGCTGTTTTTT. This sequence encodes CSAKSIAGGPSSGELFF.

This rearrangement joins TRBV25-1 to TRBJ2-2; 7 bases align to TRBD1. This CDR3 has 15 amino acids. Germline values: CDR1 MGHDK, CDR2 SYGVNS. V lost 9 bases to trimming and J lost 0 bases; unmatched junction nucleotides: 7. This CDR3 is CARGQGQSNTGELFF. CDR3 nucleotide sequence: TGTGCCAGGGGCCAGGGACAGTCGAACACCGGGGAGCTGTTTTTT.

The chain joins TRBV10-2 to TRBJ2-6; D may be TRBD1 or TRBD2 (6 bases each). V was clipped by 4 bases and J by 8 bases, with 9 bases between them. This CDR3 region has 13 residues. The germline V gene encodes CDR1 WSHSY and CDR2 SAAADI. The CDR3 DNA sequence: TGCGCCAGCAGTGGAGGGGGGACCAACGTCCTGACTTTC. It is translated as CASSGGGTNVLTF.

There are many counts of this clonotype. The rearrangement links TRBV12-3 or TRBV12-4 to TRBJ1-5; the D gene is possibly TRBD1 (5 bases). This CDR3 has 12 amino acids. V dropped 6 bases and J dropped 7 bases, with 10 bases sitting between them. CDR3 sequence: CASSERGQPQHF. Written as DNA, the CDR3 is TGTGCCAGCAGCGAAAGGGGACAGCCCCAGCATTTT.

This clonotype was recorded a few times. The chain links TRBV7-3 to TRBJ2-5; TRBD1 is a possible D gene (6 bases). Trimming cost V 5 bases and J 5 bases, with 18 bases left between them. CDR1 is SGHTA and CDR2 is FQGTGA in the germline V gene. The CDR3 length is 15 residues. For the CDR3, the DNA is TGTGCCAGCAGCCCCGGGACAACCGAGGAGGAGACCCAGTACTTC. Translation gives CASSPGTTEEETQYF.

Ten or more counts support this clonotype. The V and J genes are TRBV20-1 and TRBJ2-7; D possibly corresponds to TRBD2 (5 bases). Per germline, CDR1 DFQATT and CDR2 SNEGSKA (reference sequence). This CDR3 has 12 residues. V lost 6 bases to trimming and J lost 4 bases, with 13 bases between them. The CDR3 nucleotides read TGCAGTGCGTCGGGAAAGAAATACGAGCAGTACTTC. Its translation is CSASGKKYEQYF.

Ten or more counts support this clonotype. The rearrangement uses TRBV20-1 and TRBJ2-1; D remains ambiguous. Germline lookup yields CDR1 DFQATT and CDR2 SNEGSKA (reference sequence). The CDR3 has 11 residues. V lost 3 bases and J 11 bases, leaving 11 bases between the germline ends. The CDR3 region is CSASLAEKQFF. CDR3 bases: TGCAGTGCTAGTCTGGCCGAGAAGCAGTTCTTC.